This T cell receptor beta chain was sequenced in a study of spatial heterogeneity in lung cancer. Overall study findings and caveats: Tumoral mutation counts were tracked by counts of expanded intratumoral alpha and beta TCRs.

The CDR3 is made up of 15 amino acids. Trimming left V 1 base short and J 1 base short, with 8 bases between. Germline-derived CDR1 and CDR2 are LNHNV and YYDKDF (reference sequence). The time point denotes: sample taken at primary tumor resection. This clonotype occurred many times. The antigen remains unidentified. Within a library made for alpha chains, this beta chain is off target, and its count is uninformative. TCRdb fed the 5' RACE reads into MiXCR, producing one record per CDR3 protein. The sample records some 9,000 distinct CDR3 sequences, roughly an eighth being singletons. This chain links TRBV15 with TRBJ2-1; TRBD2 might be the D (5 bases). This material consisted of lung tumor tissue, taken at surgery. The clonotype comes from a male donor with early-stage non-small cell lung cancer. This CDR3 is CATSRVAGSYNEQFF. The CDR3 DNA sequence: TGTGCCACCAGCAGAGTTGCGGGTTCCTACAATGAGCAGTTCTTC.